The rows below give T cell receptor beta chains drawn from one sample of a study of blood T cells in healthy people across ages. TCRdb reprocessed the 5' RACE reads with MiXCR, giving one entry per CDR3 protein. This repertoire shows 650,000 to 1,000,000 distinct CDR3 sequences, 35% to 60% found once; its top ten account for about a sixth. The sequenced sample consisted of blood. The receptors come from a man aged 80 or over in good health. Each CDR3 is given with its conserved first and last residue. D genes are given only for firm matches. Clone size is not always given. Where it is, it says once, few, many or a class for expanded clones.

15 | TRBJ1-2 | TRBV12-3/TRBV12-4 | NA | TRBD1 | CASKNGQGTIYGYTF | TGTGCCAGCAAGAACGGACAGGGGACTATTTATGGCTACACCTTC
14 | TRBJ2-7 | TRBV12-3/TRBV12-4 | few | TRBD1 | CASSLMTGGYEQYF | TGTGCCAGCAGCCTCATGACAGGGGGCTACGAGCAGTACTTC
14 | TRBJ2-1 | TRBV11-3 | NA | NA | CASSSLERDNEQFF | TGTGCCAGCAGCTCCTTAGAGCGCGACAATGAGCAGTTCTTC
15 | TRBJ2-7 | TRBV5-1 | few | TRBD1 | CASSFPGQDSYEQYF | TGCGCCAGCAGCTTTCCGGGACAGGACTCCTACGAGCAGTACTTC
15 | TRBJ2-7 | TRBV20-1 | NA | NA | CSARDSAPTRLEQYF | TGCAGTGCTAGAGATTCGGCCCCAACACGGCTGGAGCAGTACTTC
14 | TRBJ2-7 | TRBV28 | few | TRBD1 | CASSYGTGSYEQYF | TGTGCCAGCAGCTACGGGACAGGTTCCTACGAGCAGTACTTC
14 | TRBJ1-2 | TRBV6-1 | NA | NA | CASPSQTDSYGYTF | TGTGCCAGCCCTAGCCAAACTGACAGCTATGGCTACACCTTC
13 | TRBJ2-7 | TRBV6-2/TRBV6-3 | NA | NA | CLTGRDGSYEQYF | TGTTTGACCGGCCGGGACGGCTCCTACGAGCAGTACTTC
17 | TRBJ2-7 | TRBV5-1 | NA | NA | CASSPREAASTFHEQYF | TGCGCCAGCAGTCCGCGAGAAGCGGCGTCGACGTTCCACGAGCAGTACTTC
13 | TRBJ1-5 | TRBV20-1 | NA | NA | CSARRGSAQPQHF | TGCAGTGCTAGACGAGGGTCAGCTCAGCCCCAGCATTTT
17 | TRBJ2-5 | TRBV27 | NA | TRBD2 | CASSIRPSTSGNTEQYF | TGTGCCAGCAGCATTCGCCCCAGCACTAGCGGGAACACTGAGCAGTACTTC
13 | TRBJ1-1 | TRBV28 | few | NA | CATGRGVNTEAFF | TGTGCCACCGGGAGGGGTGTGAACACTGAAGCTTTCTTT
14 | TRBJ1-2 | TRBV29-1 | NA | TRBD1 | CSVTGAGGNYGYTF | TGCAGCGTTACGGGGGCAGGGGGCAACTATGGCTACACCTTC
17 | TRBJ2-1 | TRBV5-1 | NA | TRBD2 | CASSLPLTSGNGDEQFF | TGCGCCAGCAGCTTGCCCCTAACTAGCGGGAATGGAGATGAGCAGTTCTTC
14 | TRBJ2-5 | TRBV7-2 | many | NA | CASGTRVGRETQYF | TGTGCCAGCGGAACGAGAGTCGGCCGGGAGACCCAGTACTTC
14 | TRBJ1-4 | TRBV21-1 | NA | NA | CASSWDRGNEKLFF | TGTGCCAGCAGCTGGGACAGGGGGAATGAAAAACTGTTTTTT
11 | TRBJ2-1 | TRBV9 | NA | NA | CASRGDGEQFF | TGTGCCAGCAGGGGAGACGGTGAGCAGTTCTTC
16 | TRBJ2-3 | TRBV7-2 | NA | TRBD2 | CASSLEGTSGIGTQYF | TGTGCCAGCAGCTTAGAAGGGACTAGCGGGATAGGAACGCAGTATTTT
16 | TRBJ2-2 | TRBV2 | NA | NA | CASSASTVPGTGELFF | TGTGCCAGCAGTGCATCGACTGTGCCGGGGACCGGGGAGCTGTTTTTT
14 | TRBJ2-1 | TRBV6-2/TRBV6-3 | NA | NA | CASSYPGFYNEQFF | TGTGCCAGCAGTTACCCCGGGTTTTACAATGAGCAGTTCTTC
16 | TRBJ2-1 | TRBV7-9 | NA | NA | CASSPRGTRNYNEQFF | TGTGCCAGCAGCCCTCGGGGGACACGAAACTACAATGAGCAGTTCTTC
12 | TRBJ1-1 | TRBV6-1 | NA | NA | CASSNRNTEAFF | TGTGCCAGCAGTAATCGGAACACTGAAGCTTTCTTT
16 | TRBJ2-3 | TRBV5-1 | NA | NA | CASSLDGLSSTDTQYF | TGCGCCAGCAGCTTGGATGGTTTGTCTAGCACAGATACGCAGTATTTT
13 | TRBJ2-7 | TRBV15 | many | NA | CATSRDRYYEQYF | TGTGCCACCAGCAGGGACAGATACTACGAGCAGTACTTC
15 | TRBJ2-1 | TRBV3-1 | NA | TRBD2 | CASRRGGSSYNEQFF | TGTGCCAGCAGGCGCGGGGGGAGCTCCTACAATGAGCAGTTCTTC
16 | TRBJ2-5 | TRBV20-1 | NA | TRBD2 | CSARECLVAGGETQYF | TGCAGTGCTAGAGAGTGCCTTGTGGCGGGAGGAGAGACCCAGTACTTC
13 | TRBJ1-6 | TRBV4-3 | few | NA | CASSPTSRSPLHF | TGCGCCAGCAGCCCAACTAGTCGTTCACCCCTCCACTTT
16 | TRBJ2-7 | TRBV27 | many | TRBD1 | CASSPGTVGSSYEQYF | TGTGCCAGCAGTCCAGGGACAGTGGGTTCCTCCTACGAGCAGTACTTC
13 | TRBJ2-1 | TRBV5-1 | few | NA | CASSLPQGNEQFF | TGCGCCAGCAGCTTGCCCCAGGGCAATGAGCAGTTCTTC
16 | TRBJ2-5 | TRBV5-1 | few | NA | CASSIRPVSYQETQYF | TGCGCCAGCAGCATAAGACCGGTTTCGTACCAAGAGACCCAGTACTTC
14 | TRBJ1-2 | TRBV7-2 | few | NA | CASSPDAGSYGYTF | TGTGCCAGCAGCCCCGACGCGGGTAGCTATGGCTACACCTTC
15 | TRBJ2-1 | TRBV24-1 | NA | NA | CATSDPRGAGNEQFF | TGTGCCACCAGTGATCCCCGGGGAGCTGGCAATGAGCAGTTCTTC
15 | TRBJ2-2 | TRBV12-3/TRBV12-4 | NA | TRBD2 | CAGSRAGSNTGELFF | TGTGCCGGCAGTCGAGCGGGATCAAACACCGGGGAGCTGTTTTTT
16 | TRBJ2-1 | TRBV20-1 | many | NA | CSAPSAGRDHYNEQFF | TGCAGTGCACCCTCCGCGGGCAGGGACCACTACAATGAGCAGTTCTTC
16 | TRBJ2-5 | TRBV29-1 | NA | TRBD1 | CSVGAQIQGDSKTQYF | TGCAGCGTTGGGGCTCAAATTCAGGGGGATTCGAAGACCCAGTACTTC
15 | TRBJ1-4 | TRBV7-9 | few | NA | CASSPGRTTNEKLFF | TGTGCCAGCAGCCCAGGGAGGACAACTAATGAAAAACTGTTTTTT
14 | TRBJ2-5 | TRBV11-2 | NA | NA | CASSPRAGRETQYF | TGTGCCAGCAGCCCCCGCGCGGGAAGAGAGACCCAGTACTTC
13 | TRBJ2-5 | TRBV15 | few | TRBD2 | CATNLAGVGEQYF | TGTGCCACCAACCTAGCGGGAGTGGGTGAGCAGTACTTC
14 | TRBJ2-3 | TRBV15 | NA | NA | CATSRDLKTPTQYF | TGTGCCACCAGCAGAGATTTGAAAACTCCTACGCAGTATTTT
16 | TRBJ2-3 | TRBV28 | once | TRBD1 | CASSLLRQGATDMQYF | TGTGCCAGCAGTTTACTAAGACAGGGAGCCACAGATATGCAGTATTTT
16 | TRBJ2-1 | TRBV20-1 | many | TRBD2 | CSARDTLAGVGNEQFF | TGCAGTGCTAGAGACACACTAGCGGGAGTCGGCAATGAGCAGTTCTTC
14 | TRBJ2-7 | TRBV7-2 | once | NA | CASSLQPAVYEQYF | TGTGCCAGCAGCTTACAGCCGGCGGTTTACGAGCAGTACTTC
16 | TRBJ2-1 | TRBV12-3/TRBV12-4 | many | NA | CASSVQGFMWGDEQFF | TGTGCCAGCAGTGTTCAGGGGTTCATGTGGGGCGATGAGCAGTTCTTC
16 | TRBJ2-1 | TRBV5-1 | NA | NA | CASSFNGAGPTKEQFF | TGCGCCAGCAGCTTCAACGGGGCGGGACCCACCAAGGAGCAGTTCTTC
15 | TRBJ2-7 | TRBV11-1 | NA | NA | CASSLAGGQSYEQYF | TGTGCCAGCAGCTTAGCGGGGGGACAGAGCTACGAGCAGTACTTC
15 | TRBJ2-3 | TRBV7-2 | few | NA | CASSSQGSTEDTQYF | TGTGCCAGCAGCTCACAGGGCTCCACGGAAGATACGCAGTATTTT
15 | TRBJ2-1 | TRBV2 | few | NA | CASSGLEVSMDEQFF | TGTGCCAGCAGTGGATTAGAAGTTTCAATGGATGAGCAGTTCTTC
15 | TRBJ2-1 | TRBV5-1 | NA | TRBD2 | CASSSEGTRNNEQFF | TGCGCCAGCAGCTCGGAAGGGACTAGAAACAATGAGCAGTTCTTC
15 | TRBJ2-1 | TRBV19 | once | TRBD2 | CASRPPGLDYNEQFF | TGTGCCAGTAGGCCACCGGGACTAGACTACAATGAGCAGTTCTTC
15 | TRBJ2-5 | TRBV6-2/TRBV6-3 | once | NA | CASSPRPGQSREQYF | TGTGCCAGCAGTCCTCGTCCGGGACAGTCTCGGGAGCAGTACTTC
13 | TRBJ2-2 | TRBV2 | NA | NA | CASSVAGDGELFF | TGTGCCAGCAGTGTGGCAGGGGACGGGGAGCTGTTTTTT
16 | TRBJ1-6 | TRBV7-2 | few | NA | CASSPRAPFNNSPLHF | TGTGCCAGCAGCCCCCGGGCACCGTTCAATAATTCACCCCTCCACTTT
15 | TRBJ2-3 | TRBV6-6 | NA | NA | CASTTSILGTDTQYF | TGTGCCAGCACCACATCGATACTAGGCACAGATACGCAGTATTTT
17 | TRBJ2-1 | TRBV12-3/TRBV12-4 | NA | TRBD2 | CASSPTGSGGVGNEQFF | TGTGCCAGCAGTCCCACCGGTAGCGGGGGGGTGGGGAATGAGCAGTTCTTC